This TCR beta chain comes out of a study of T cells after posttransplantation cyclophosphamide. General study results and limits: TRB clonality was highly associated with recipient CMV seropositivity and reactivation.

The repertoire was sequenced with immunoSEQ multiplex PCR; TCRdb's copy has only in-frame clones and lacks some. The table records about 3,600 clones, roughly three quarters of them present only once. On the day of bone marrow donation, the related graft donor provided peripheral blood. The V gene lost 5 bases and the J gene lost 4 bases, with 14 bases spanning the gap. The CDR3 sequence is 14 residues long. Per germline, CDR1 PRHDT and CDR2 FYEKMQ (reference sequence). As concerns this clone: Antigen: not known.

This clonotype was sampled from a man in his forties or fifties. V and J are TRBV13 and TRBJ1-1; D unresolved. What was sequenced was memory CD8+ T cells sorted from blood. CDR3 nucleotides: TGTGCCAGCAGCCCCTCCCCTTCGGGCACTGAAGCTTTCTTT. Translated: CASSPSPSGTEAFF. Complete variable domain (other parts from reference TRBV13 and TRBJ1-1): AAGVIQSPRHLIKEKRETATLKCYPIPRHDTVYWYQQGPGQDPQFLISFYEKMQSDKGSIPDRFSAQQFSDYHSELNMSSLELGDSALYFCASSPSPSGTEAFFGQGTRLTVV.